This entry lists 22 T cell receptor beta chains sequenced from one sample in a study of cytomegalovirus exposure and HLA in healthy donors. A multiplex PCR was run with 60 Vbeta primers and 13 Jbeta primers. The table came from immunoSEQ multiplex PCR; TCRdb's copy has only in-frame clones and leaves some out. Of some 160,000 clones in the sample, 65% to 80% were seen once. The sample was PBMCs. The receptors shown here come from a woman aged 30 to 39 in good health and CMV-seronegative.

The DNA of the CDR3 is TGTGCCAGCAGTTCTCGACAGGGGGCAAGGGCAGGGTCCCAGCATTTT. Amino acids: CASSSRQGARAGSQHF. The chain carries TRBV27 and TRBJ1-5; 10 positions match TRBD1. The CDR3 length is 16 residues. Germline-derived CDR1 and CDR2 are MNHEY and SMNVEV (reference sequence). V lost 4 bases to trimming and J lost 11 bases; unmatched junction nucleotides: 14.

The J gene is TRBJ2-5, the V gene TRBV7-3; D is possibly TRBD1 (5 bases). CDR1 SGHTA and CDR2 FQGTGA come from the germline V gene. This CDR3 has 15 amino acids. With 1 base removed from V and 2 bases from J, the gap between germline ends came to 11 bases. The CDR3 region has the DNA TGTGCCAGCAGCTTAAGCGGCGCAGGGCAAGAGACCCAGTACTTC. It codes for CASSLSGAGQETQYF.

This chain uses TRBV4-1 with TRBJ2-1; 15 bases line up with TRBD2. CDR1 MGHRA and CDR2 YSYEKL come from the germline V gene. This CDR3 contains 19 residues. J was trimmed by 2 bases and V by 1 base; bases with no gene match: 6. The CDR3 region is CASSQGTSGRARTYNEQFF. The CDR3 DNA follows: TGCGCCAGCAGCCAAGGGACTAGCGGGAGGGCCAGGACCTACAATGAGCAGTTCTTC.

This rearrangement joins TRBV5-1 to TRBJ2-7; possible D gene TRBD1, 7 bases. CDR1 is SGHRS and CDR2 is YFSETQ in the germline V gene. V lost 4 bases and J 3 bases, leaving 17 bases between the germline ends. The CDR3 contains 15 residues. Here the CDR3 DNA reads TGCGCCAGCAGCCTCGACCAGGGGGGCTACTACGAGCAGTACTTC. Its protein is CASSLDQGGYYEQYF.

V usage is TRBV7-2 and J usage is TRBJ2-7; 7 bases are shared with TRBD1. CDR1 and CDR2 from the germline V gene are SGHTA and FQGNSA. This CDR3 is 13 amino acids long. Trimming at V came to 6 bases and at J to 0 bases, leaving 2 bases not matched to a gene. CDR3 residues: CASRQGSSYEQYF. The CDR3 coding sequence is TGTGCCAGCAGACAGGGGAGCTCCTACGAGCAGTACTTC.

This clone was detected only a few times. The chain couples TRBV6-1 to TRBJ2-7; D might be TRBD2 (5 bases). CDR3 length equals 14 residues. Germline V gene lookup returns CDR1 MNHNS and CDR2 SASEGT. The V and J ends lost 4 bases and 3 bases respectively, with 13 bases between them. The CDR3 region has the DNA TGTGCCAGCAGTGGGGCGGGTGCAGTCTACGAGCAGTACTTC. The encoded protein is CASSGAGAVYEQYF.

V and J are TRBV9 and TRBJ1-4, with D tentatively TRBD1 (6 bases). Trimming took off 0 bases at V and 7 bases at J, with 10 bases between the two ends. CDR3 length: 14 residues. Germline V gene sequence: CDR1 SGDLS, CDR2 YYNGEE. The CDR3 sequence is CASSVGQGSEKLFF. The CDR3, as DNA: TGTGCCAGCAGCGTAGGTCAGGGGAGTGAAAAACTGTTTTTT.

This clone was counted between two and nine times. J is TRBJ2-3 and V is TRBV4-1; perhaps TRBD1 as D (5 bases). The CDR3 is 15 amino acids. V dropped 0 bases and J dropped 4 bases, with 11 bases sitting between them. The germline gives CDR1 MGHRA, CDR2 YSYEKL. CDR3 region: CASSQDVGVSDTQYF. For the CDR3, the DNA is TGCGCCAGCAGCCAAGATGTAGGGGTCTCAGATACGCAGTATTTT.

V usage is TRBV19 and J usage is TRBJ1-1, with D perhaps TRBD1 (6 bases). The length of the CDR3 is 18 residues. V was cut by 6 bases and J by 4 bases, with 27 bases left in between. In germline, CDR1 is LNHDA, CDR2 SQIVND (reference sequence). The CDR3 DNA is TGTGCCAGTAGGGAACCCTTCTACGGGGGGGCACAGAGCACTGAAGCTTTCTTT. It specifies CASREPFYGGAQSTEAFF.

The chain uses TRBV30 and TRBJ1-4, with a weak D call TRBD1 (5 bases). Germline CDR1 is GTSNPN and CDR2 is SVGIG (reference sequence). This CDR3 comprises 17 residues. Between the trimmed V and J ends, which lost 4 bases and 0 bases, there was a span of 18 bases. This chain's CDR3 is CAWKGQGIRATNEKLFF. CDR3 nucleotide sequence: TGTGCCTGGAAGGGGCAGGGTATTCGAGCAACTAATGAAAAACTGTTTTTT.

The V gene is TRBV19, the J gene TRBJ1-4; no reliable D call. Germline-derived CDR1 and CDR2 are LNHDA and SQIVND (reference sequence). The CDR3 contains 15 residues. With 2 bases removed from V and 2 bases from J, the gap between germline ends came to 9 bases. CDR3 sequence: CASSILGGTNEKLFF. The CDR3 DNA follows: TGTGCCAGTAGTATATTGGGAGGGACTAATGAAAAACTGTTTTTT.

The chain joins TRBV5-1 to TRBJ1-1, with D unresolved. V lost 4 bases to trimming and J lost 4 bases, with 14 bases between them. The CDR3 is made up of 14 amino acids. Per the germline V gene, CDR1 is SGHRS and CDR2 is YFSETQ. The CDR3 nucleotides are TGCGCCAGCAGCACCCAGCCCGGGTTCACTGAAGCTTTCTTT. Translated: CASSTQPGFTEAFF.

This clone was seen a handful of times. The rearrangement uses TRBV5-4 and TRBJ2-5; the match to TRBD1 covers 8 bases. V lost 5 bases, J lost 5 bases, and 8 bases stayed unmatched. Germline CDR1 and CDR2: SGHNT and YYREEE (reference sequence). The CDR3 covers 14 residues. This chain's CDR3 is CASRENRGRETQYF. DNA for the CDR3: TGTGCCAGCAGAGAAAACAGGGGGAGGGAGACCCAGTACTTC. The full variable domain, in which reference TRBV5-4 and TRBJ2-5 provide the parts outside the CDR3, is ETGVTQSPTHLIKTRGQQVTLRCSSQSGHNTVSWYQQALGQGPQFIFQYYREEENGRGNFPPRFSGLQFPNYSSELNVNALELDDSALYLCASRENRGRETQYFGPGTRLLVL.

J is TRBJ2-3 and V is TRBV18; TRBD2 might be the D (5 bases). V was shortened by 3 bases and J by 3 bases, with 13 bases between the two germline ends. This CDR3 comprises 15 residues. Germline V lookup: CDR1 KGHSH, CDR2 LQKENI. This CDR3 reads CASSPPGKRTDTQYF. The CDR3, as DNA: TGTGCCAGCTCACCCCCGGGAAAAAGAACAGATACGCAGTATTTT. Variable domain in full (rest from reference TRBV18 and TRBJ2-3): NAGVMQNPRHLVRRRGQEARLRCSPMKGHSHVYWYRQLPEEGLKFMVYLQKENIIDESGMPKERFSAEFPKEGPSILRIQQVVRGDSAAYFCASSPPGKRTDTQYFGPGTRLTVL.

In DNA, the CDR3 is TGCGCCAGCAGCTCTTTTTCAGGGGGCGGCGAGACCCAGTACTTC. As protein: CASSSFSGGGETQYF. The rearrangement joins TRBV5-1 to TRBJ2-5, with 8 bases matching TRBD1. CDR1 and CDR2 from the germline V gene are SGHRS and YFSETQ. The trim removed 3 bases at V and 5 bases at J, leaving 9 bases unmatched. The CDR3 is 15 amino acids.

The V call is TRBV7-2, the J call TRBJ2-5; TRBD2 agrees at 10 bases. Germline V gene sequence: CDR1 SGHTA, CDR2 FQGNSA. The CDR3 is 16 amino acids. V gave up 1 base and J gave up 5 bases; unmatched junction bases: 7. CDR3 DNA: TGTGCCAGCAGCTTAGTTCCTAGCGGGAGCGGTGAGACCCAGTACTTC. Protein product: CASSLVPSGSGETQYF.

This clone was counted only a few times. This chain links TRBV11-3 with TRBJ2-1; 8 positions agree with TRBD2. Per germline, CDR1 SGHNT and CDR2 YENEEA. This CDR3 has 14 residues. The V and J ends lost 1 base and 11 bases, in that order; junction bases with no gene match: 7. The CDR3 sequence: CASSLGGTSGQQFF. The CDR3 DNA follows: TGTGCCAGCAGCTTAGGAGGGACTAGTGGTCAGCAGTTCTTC.

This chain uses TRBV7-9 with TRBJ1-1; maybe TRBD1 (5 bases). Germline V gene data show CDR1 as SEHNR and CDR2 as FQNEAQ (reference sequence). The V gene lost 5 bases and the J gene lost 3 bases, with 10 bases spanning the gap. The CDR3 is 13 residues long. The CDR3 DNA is TGTGCCAGCAGCCCAGACAGAGACACTGAAGCTTTCTTT. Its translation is CASSPDRDTEAFF.

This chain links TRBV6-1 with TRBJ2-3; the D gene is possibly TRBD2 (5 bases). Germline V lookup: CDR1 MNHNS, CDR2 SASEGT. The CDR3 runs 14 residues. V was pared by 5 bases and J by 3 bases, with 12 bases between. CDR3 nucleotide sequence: TGTGCCAGCAGTATGGACTGGATAACAGATACGCAGTATTTT. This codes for CASSMDWITDTQYF.

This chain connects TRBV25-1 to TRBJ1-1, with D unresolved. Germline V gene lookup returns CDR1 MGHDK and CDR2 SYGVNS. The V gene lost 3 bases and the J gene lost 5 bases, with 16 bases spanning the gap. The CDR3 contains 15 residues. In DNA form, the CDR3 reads TGTGCCAGCAGTGATTCCGGCAGGACTGGGACTGAAGCTTTCTTT. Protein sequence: CASSDSGRTGTEAFF.

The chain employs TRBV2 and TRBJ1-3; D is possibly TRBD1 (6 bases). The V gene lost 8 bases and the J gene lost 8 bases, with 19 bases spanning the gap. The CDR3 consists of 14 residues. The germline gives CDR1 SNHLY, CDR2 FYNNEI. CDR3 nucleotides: TGTGCCAGCGGTCCCGGGACATTCAGAGACACCATATATTTT. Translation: CASGPGTFRDTIYF.

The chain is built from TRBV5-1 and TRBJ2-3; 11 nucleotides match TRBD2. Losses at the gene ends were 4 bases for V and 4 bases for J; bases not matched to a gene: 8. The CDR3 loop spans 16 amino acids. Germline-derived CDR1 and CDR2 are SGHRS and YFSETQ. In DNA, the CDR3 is TGCGCCAGCAGCATACTAGCGGGAGCCATGGCAGATACGCAGTATTTT. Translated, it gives CASSILAGAMADTQYF.